This T cell receptor beta chain was captured by sequencing in a study of control samples from healthy donors and cancer patients. This CDR3 comprises 14 residues. V lost 1 base and J 5 bases, leaving 11 bases between the germline ends. Germline V gene sequence: CDR1 LGHNA, CDR2 YNFKEQ. The method was immunoSEQ multiplex PCR; TCRdb's version includes in-frame clones alone and lacks a portion of them. The repertoire has about 74,000 clones, 88% of them found once; the top ten carry 4.5% to 6%. The sequence was collected from a woman between 50 and 59 years old in good health. The chain has TRBV4-2 and TRBJ1-1; D is uncertain. Sequenced input: blood. CDR3 nucleotide sequence: TGTGCCAGCAGCCAAGGGTTGGGTAAAACTGAAGCTTTCTTT. Translating gives CASSQGLGKTEAFF.